The 30 T cell receptor beta chains reported below all come from one sample, sequenced in a study of T-cell reconstitution after alpha-beta-depleted transplantation in children. A TCRbeta library incorporating unique molecular identifiers was prepared. TCRdb reanalysed the PCR reads using MiXCR and keeps one entry per CDR3 protein. The table has some 440,000 distinct CDR3 sequences, roughly 17% seen once. Source: PBMCs, mostly from graft donor cells, taken 360 days after TCRalphabeta/CD19-depleted stem cell transplant. These receptors originate from a boy under three years old who had a stem cell transplant for Wiskott-Aldrich syndrome, so the T cells may come from the graft donor.

This clonotype was found many times. This rearrangement joins TRBV12-3 or TRBV12-4 to TRBJ2-2; D ambiguous. Trimming took off 3 bases at V and 7 bases at J, with 0 bases between the two ends. There are 10 residues in the CDR3. CDR3 DNA sequence: TGTGCCAGCAGTTTCGGGGAGCTGTTTTTT. Translating gives CASSFGELFF.

This clonotype was counted between two and nine times. The chain uses TRBV20-1 and TRBJ2-5; either TRBD1 or TRBD2 may supply D (5 bases each). Looked up from germline, CDR1 is DFQATT and CDR2 is SNEGSKA (reference sequence). The CDR3 is 14 residues long. The V end lost 4 bases, the J end lost 5 bases, and 17 bases lay between the germline ends. The CDR3 reads CSATVAGRGETQYF. In DNA, the CDR3 is TGCAGTGCTACCGTGGCAGGGAGAGGGGAGACCCAGTACTTC.

This clonotype was recorded at least ten times. The chain links TRBV6-5 to TRBJ1-2; no firm D call. V was cut by 2 bases and J by 4 bases, with 8 bases left in between. The CDR3 contains 13 residues. Per the germline V gene, CDR1 is MNHEY and CDR2 is SVGAGI. Written as DNA, the CDR3 is TGTGCCAGCAGTTACGGGGAGGCCTATGGCTACACCTTC. Its translation is CASSYGEAYGYTF.

The CDR3: CSAGKDRGDTEAFF. The CDR3 DNA follows: TGCAGTGCTGGTAAGGACAGGGGGGACACTGAAGCTTTCTTT. The chain has TRBV20-1 and TRBJ1-1; TRBD1 agrees at 10 bases. The CDR3 runs to 14 residues. The V gene end was trimmed by 5 bases and the J gene end by 3 bases; junction bases not matched to a gene: 6. The germline gives CDR1 DFQATT, CDR2 SNEGSKA (reference sequence).

The V call is TRBV5-6, the J call TRBJ2-4; 8 bases agree with TRBD2. Germline lookup yields CDR1 SGHDT and CDR2 YYEEEE. The CDR3 totals 14 residues. V dropped 0 bases and J dropped 8; count of bases not matched to a gene: 4. The CDR3 loop is CASSLGGGHDIQYF. The CDR3 DNA reads as TGTGCCAGCAGCTTGGGCGGGGGGCACGACATTCAGTACTTC.

This clonotype was observed a handful of times. The genes are TRBV27 and TRBJ2-1, with TRBD1 matching over 8 bases. Germline CDR1 and CDR2: MNHEY and SMNVEV (reference sequence). J gave up 4 bases and V 2 bases, and 4 bases lay outside the gene matches. The CDR3 consists of 15 residues. This chain's CDR3 is CASSLPRQGYNEQFF. The CDR3 DNA sequence: TGTGCCAGCAGTTTACCTCGACAGGGGTACAATGAGCAGTTCTTC.

This clonotype was seen a few times. This chain uses TRBV7-8 with TRBJ2-4, with a weak D call TRBD1 (6 bases). CDR3 length equals 14 residues. Germline V lookup: CDR1 SGHVS, CDR2 FQNEAQ. V lost 1 base and J 6 bases, leaving 10 bases between the germline ends. Here the CDR3 DNA reads TGTGCCAGCAGCTTAGACAGGGTCGGAAACATTCAGTACTTC. Protein sequence: CASSLDRVGNIQYF.

The chain carries TRBV5-1 and TRBJ1-1; D perhaps matches TRBD1 (6 bases). This CDR3 has 13 amino acids. Trimming stripped 5 bases from V and 4 bases from J, with 12 bases between. Germline values: CDR1 SGHRS, CDR2 YFSETQ. The CDR3 DNA reads as TGCGCCAGCAGTTTTACAGGGATCACTGAAGCTTTCTTT. It codes for CASSFTGITEAFF.

The rearrangement joins TRBV4-1 to TRBJ2-7; D is undetermined. V lost 0 bases to trimming and J lost 2 bases, with 11 bases between them. Germline CDR1 and CDR2: MGHRA and YSYEKL. There are 15 residues in the CDR3. CDR3 in DNA: TGCGCCAGCAGCCAAGATGGGCACCCGCCCTACGAGCAGTACTTC. Its translation is CASSQDGHPPYEQYF.

This chain uses TRBV5-1 with TRBJ2-1, with D possibly being TRBD1 (6 bases). The CDR3 is 14 amino acids. Germline V lookup: CDR1 SGHRS, CDR2 YFSETQ. V lost 0 bases and J 7 bases, leaving 11 bases between the germline ends. The CDR3 loop is CASSLGYRVNEQFF. DNA of the CDR3: TGCGCCAGCAGCTTGGGTTACAGGGTAAATGAGCAGTTCTTC.

This clonotype was seen more than once but under ten times. This chain joins TRBV14 and TRBJ1-2; D is perhaps TRBD1 (5 bases). This CDR3 spans 15 amino acids. Trimming removed 1 base from V and 5 bases from J, with 14 bases in between. The germline gives CDR1 SGHDN, CDR2 FVKESK. The CDR3 spells CASSQVYRFGYGYTF. The CDR3 bases are TGTGCCAGCAGCCAAGTATACAGGTTTGGTTATGGCTACACCTTC.

This clonotype showed up just a few times. The chain couples TRBV18 to TRBJ2-3, with TRBD2 matching 8 bases. The CDR3 extends over 16 amino acids. Germline V lookup: CDR1 KGHSH, CDR2 LQKENI. V trimming: 6 bases; J trimming: 0 bases; junction bases outside the gene matches: 8. This chain's CDR3 is CASSRTSGPSTDTQYF. CDR3 DNA sequence: TGTGCCAGCTCTCGCACTAGCGGACCTAGCACAGATACGCAGTATTTT.

This clonotype showed up just a few times. The gene calls are TRBV5-1 and TRBJ1-1; D gene uncertain. Germline lookup yields CDR1 SGHRS and CDR2 YFSETQ. Between the trimmed V and J ends, which lost 6 bases and 0 bases, there was a span of 12 bases. The CDR3 is 14 residues long. The CDR3 bases are TGCGCCAGCAAGCGGGTGCCGCTGAACACTGAAGCTTTCTTT. Protein: CASKRVPLNTEAFF. The variable domain in full, with the rest retrieved from reference TRBV5-1 and TRBJ1-1, is KAGVTQTPRYLIKTRGQQVTLSCSPISGHRSVSWYQQTPGQGLQFLFEYFSETQRNKGNFPGRFSGRQFSNSRSEMNVSTLELGDSALYLCASKRVPLNTEAFFGQGTRLTVV.

This clonotype was picked up a small number of times. The rearrangement links TRBV24-1 to TRBJ2-1, with TRBD1 as a possible D gene (7 bases). Germline CDR1 reads KGHDR; CDR2 reads SFDVKD. Trimming removed 4 bases from V and 6 bases from J, with 18 bases in between. The CDR3 consists of 16 residues. The CDR3 sequence is CATSDSFSRGVNEQFF. CDR3 in DNA: TGTGCCACCAGTGACTCCTTTTCCAGGGGGGTCAATGAGCAGTTCTTC.

This clonotype occurred a few times. One end of the junction does not line up with germline, which may come from a read error. This rearrangement joins TRBV20-1 to TRBJ2-1; D is undetermined. The CDR3 spans 17 residues. In germline, CDR1 is DFQATT, CDR2 SNEGSKA (reference sequence). The CDR3 spells CCAREAKVTSSYNEQFF. CDR3 in DNA: TGCTGTGCTAGAGAAGCTAAGGTGACGAGCTCCTACAATGAGCAGTTCTTC.

This clonotype was recorded a few times. J is TRBJ2-1 and V is TRBV12-3 or TRBV12-4, with D uncertain. This CDR3 has 15 residues. Deletions cut 3 bases from V and 1 base from J, with 10 bases between. The CDR3 is CASSFGRMSYNEQFF. The CDR3 coding sequence is TGTGCCAGCAGTTTCGGTAGAATGTCCTACAATGAGCAGTTCTTC.

There are a few counts of this clonotype. This rearrangement joins TRBV29-1 to TRBJ2-1; 16 nucleotides line up with TRBD2. The CDR3 totals 17 residues. With 3 bases clipped from V and 6 bases from J, the junction kept 8 bases outside the gene matches. Germline V lookup: CDR1 SQVTM, CDR2 ANQGSEA. CDR3 bases: TGCAGCGTTGAGGGGACTAGCGGGAGGGCCGTTGGCAATGAGCAGTTCTTC. It translates to CSVEGTSGRAVGNEQFF.

The genes are TRBV28 and TRBJ2-2, with 8 positions matching TRBD2. The J segment lost 5 bases and the V segment lost 4 bases, leaving 9 bases of the junction unmatched. CDR1 and CDR2 from the germline V gene are MDHEN and SYDVKM. This CDR3 is 16 amino acids long. The CDR3 protein is CASSYSAGDPTGELFF. DNA of the CDR3: TGTGCCAGCAGTTATTCAGCGGGGGATCCAACCGGGGAGCTGTTTTTT.

This clonotype was picked up a small number of times. The chain couples TRBV10-3 to TRBJ2-3; weak D call: TRBD2 (7 bases). The V gene's germline CDR1 is ENHRY and CDR2 SYGVKD. The CDR3 runs to 16 residues. The V and J ends lost 4 bases and 0 bases respectively, with 14 bases between them. The DNA of the CDR3 is TGTGCCATCAGTGGTACGCGGGGGCCTAGCACAGATACGCAGTATTTT. This translates into CAISGTRGPSTDTQYF.

The gene calls are TRBV5-1 and TRBJ2-3; either TRBD1 or TRBD2 may supply D (5 bases each). V lost 0 bases and J lost 4, with 12 bases in between. The germline gives CDR1 SGHRS, CDR2 YFSETQ. This CDR3 is built from 15 residues. The CDR3 here is CASSLAGLAPDTQYF. The CDR3 DNA reads TGCGCCAGCAGCTTGGCGGGGCTGGCACCAGATACGCAGTATTTT.

The chain has TRBV20-1 and TRBJ2-5; the D gene is possibly TRBD1 (6 bases). The CDR3 spans 16 residues. The V end was cut by 5 bases, the J end by 1 base, with 20 bases between. CDR1 is DFQATT, CDR2 SNEGSKA, per germline (reference sequence). CDR3 bases: TGCAGTGCTGGATTAACAGGGAGAGGGCCCCAAGAGACCCAGTACTTC. Protein product: CSAGLTGRGPQETQYF.

This clonotype turned up a few times. The chain uses TRBV7-8 and TRBJ2-1; 7 bases are shared with TRBD2. This CDR3 has 19 amino acids. With 0 bases clipped from V and 0 bases from J, the junction kept 11 bases outside the gene matches. Germline CDR1 and CDR2: SGHVS and FQNEAQ. The CDR3 DNA reads as TGTGCCAGCAGCTTAGCTCCTTCGAGCGGGGATAGCTCCTACAATGAGCAGTTCTTC. It translates to CASSLAPSSGDSSYNEQFF.

This clonotype has only a few counts. V usage is TRBV25-1 and J usage is TRBJ2-1; 8 bases are a match to TRBD2. Germline V gene data show CDR1 as MGHDK and CDR2 as SYGVNS. CDR3 size: 15 residues. V gave up 5 bases and J gave up 3 bases; unmatched junction bases: 6. For the CDR3, the DNA is TGTGCCAGCAGTCTAAAGGGACTAGTCTACAATGAGCAGTTCTTC. Protein product: CASSLKGLVYNEQFF.

The V call is TRBV10-3, the J call TRBJ2-7, with D possibly called TRBD1 or TRBD2 (5 bases each). The CDR3 runs to 16 residues. CDR1 and CDR2 from the germline V gene are ENHRY and SYGVKD. V gave up 4 bases and J gave up 2 bases, with 18 bases separating them. CDR3 sequence reads: CAISAGERRGPYEQYF. The CDR3 nucleotides are TGTGCCATCAGTGCCGGGGAGAGACGGGGACCCTACGAGCAGTACTTC.

V is TRBV11-3 and J is TRBJ2-1; the D gene is possibly TRBD2 (5 bases). Germline assignment: CDR1 SGHNT and CDR2 YENEEA. The V end lost 3 bases, the J end lost 6 bases, and 12 bases lay between the germline ends. The CDR3 has 14 residues. CDR3 protein: CASSFTTKLNEQFF. As DNA, the CDR3 is TGTGCCAGCAGCTTTACGACTAAACTCAATGAGCAGTTCTTC.

This rearrangement joins TRBV20-1 to TRBJ2-7; a weak D match, TRBD1 (6 bases). The CDR3 is made up of 15 amino acids. Trimming stripped 3 bases from V and 2 bases from J, with 17 bases between. Germline V CDR1 and CDR2: DFQATT, SNEGSKA (reference sequence). The CDR3 here is CSASYRVVSPYEQYF. CDR3 sequence (DNA): TGCAGTGCTAGTTACAGGGTAGTAAGTCCCTACGAGCAGTACTTC.

This clonotype showed up just a few times. The chain uses TRBV5-1 and TRBJ2-3; D may be TRBD1 or TRBD2 (5 bases each). V lost 2 bases to trimming and J lost 2 bases, with 9 bases between them. CDR1 SGHRS and CDR2 YFSETQ come from the germline V gene. The CDR3 has 14 amino acids. In DNA form, the CDR3 reads TGCGCCAGCAGCTTACCGGGGCCCACAGATACGCAGTATTTT. Translation gives CASSLPGPTDTQYF.

J is TRBJ2-3 and V is TRBV5-1; TRBD2 matches at 13 bases. V lost 4 bases and J lost 7; bases outside the gene matches: 6. This CDR3 is 15 amino acids long. Germline CDR1 and CDR2: SGHRS and YFSETQ. Written as DNA, the CDR3 is TGCGCCAGCAGCCCGGGACTAGCGGGACGGAATACGCAGTATTTT. This encodes CASSPGLAGRNTQYF.

This clonotype was recorded only once. This chain joins TRBV5-1 and TRBJ2-7, with 13 bases identical to TRBD2. V dropped 3 bases and J dropped 2; count of bases not matched to a gene: 5. The CDR3 extends over 16 amino acids. Looked up from germline, CDR1 is SGHRS and CDR2 is YFSETQ. The chain's CDR3 is CASSSLAGGPAYEQYF. The CDR3 bases are TGCGCCAGCAGCTCACTAGCGGGAGGGCCTGCCTACGAGCAGTACTTC.

This clonotype appeared a few times. The chain links TRBV7-8 to TRBJ2-5; TRBD1 or TRBD2 may be the D gene (6 bases each). CDR1 is SGHVS and CDR2 is FQNEAQ in the germline V gene. V lost 2 bases and J lost 5, with 15 bases in between. The CDR3 runs 15 residues. The CDR3 coding sequence is TGTGCCAGCAGCTTATTCCCGGGGGCAGGGGAGACCCAGTACTTC. Translating it yields CASSLFPGAGETQYF.